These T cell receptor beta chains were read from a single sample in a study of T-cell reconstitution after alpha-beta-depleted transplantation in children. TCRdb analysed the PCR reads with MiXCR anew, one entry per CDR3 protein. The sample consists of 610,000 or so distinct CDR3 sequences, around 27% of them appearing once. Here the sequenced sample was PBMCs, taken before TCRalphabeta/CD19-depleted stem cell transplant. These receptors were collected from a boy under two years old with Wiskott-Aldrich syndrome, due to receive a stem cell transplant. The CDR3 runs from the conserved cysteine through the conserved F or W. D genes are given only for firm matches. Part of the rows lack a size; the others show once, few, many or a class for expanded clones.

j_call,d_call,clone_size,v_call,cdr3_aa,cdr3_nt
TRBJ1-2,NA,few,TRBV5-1,CASSTDIFYGYTF,TGCGCCAGCAGCACGGACATCTTCTATGGCTACACCTTC
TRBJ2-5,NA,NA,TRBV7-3,CASSLTTGSWETQYF,TGTGCCAGCAGCTTAACAACCGGGAGTTGGGAGACCCAGTACTTC
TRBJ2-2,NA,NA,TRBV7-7,CASRAGLGGPGELFF,TGTGCCAGCAGAGCGGGACTAGGGGGCCCCGGGGAGCTGTTTTTT
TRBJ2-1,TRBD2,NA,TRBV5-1,CASSFGTSGKEQFF,TGCGCCAGCAGCTTTGGGACTAGCGGGAAAGAGCAGTTCTTC
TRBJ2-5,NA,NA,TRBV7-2,CASRRVADLQETQYF,TGTGCCAGCCGCCGGGTAGCGGATTTACAAGAGACCCAGTACTTC
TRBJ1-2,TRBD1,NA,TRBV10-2,CASSEWKGQGLSGYTF,TGCGCCAGCAGTGAGTGGAAGGGACAGGGGCTGAGCGGCTACACCTTC
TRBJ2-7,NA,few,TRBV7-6,CASSSTSLVNEQYF,TGTGCCAGCAGCTCGACTAGTCTCGTAAACGAGCAGTACTTC
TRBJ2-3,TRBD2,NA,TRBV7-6,CASSILAGVDDTQYF,TGTGCCAGCAGCATACTAGCGGGAGTCGACGATACGCAGTATTTT
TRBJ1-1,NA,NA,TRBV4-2,CASSQRGRGAPDTEAFF,TGTGCCAGCAGCCAACGAGGGAGGGGCGCCCCGGACACTGAAGCTTTCTTT
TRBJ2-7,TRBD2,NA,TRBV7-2,CASSPRLAGGREQYF,TGTGCCAGCAGTCCGAGACTAGCGGGAGGGAGGGAGCAGTACTTC
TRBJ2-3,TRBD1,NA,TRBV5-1,CASSTDRGGTDTQYF,TGCGCCAGCAGCACGGACAGGGGGGGGACAGATACGCAGTATTTT
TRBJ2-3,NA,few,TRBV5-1,CASSLEPGLITDTQYF,TGCGCCAGCAGCTTGGAACCGGGACTTATCACAGATACGCAGTATTTT
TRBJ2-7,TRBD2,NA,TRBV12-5,CASGYLTSGRDEQYF,TGTGCTAGTGGTTACTTGACTAGCGGGAGGGACGAGCAGTACTTC
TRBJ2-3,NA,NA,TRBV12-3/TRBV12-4,CASSLGLGGGTDTQYF,TGTGCCAGCAGTTTAGGCCTGGGAGGTGGGACAGATACGCAGTATTTT
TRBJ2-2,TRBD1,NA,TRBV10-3,CATYQQGSNTGELFF,TGTGCCACCTACCAACAGGGGTCGAACACCGGGGAGCTGTTTTTT
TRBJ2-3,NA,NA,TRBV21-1,CASSPRPEDTQYF,TGTGCCAGCAGCCCTAGGCCAGAAGATACGCAGTATTTT
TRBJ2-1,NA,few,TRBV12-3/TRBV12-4,CASSPRMEQFF,TGTGCCAGCAGTCCGCGCATGGAGCAGTTCTTC
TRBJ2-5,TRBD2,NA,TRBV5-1,CASSFSGGRAQETQYF,TGCGCCAGCAGCTTTTCTGGCGGGAGGGCCCAAGAGACCCAGTACTTC
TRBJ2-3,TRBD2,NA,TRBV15,CATSSGTSGIQDTQYF,TGTGCCACCAGCAGTGGGACTAGCGGGATCCAAGATACGCAGTATTTT
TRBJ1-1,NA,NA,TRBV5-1,CASSLIPKNTEAFF,TGCGCCAGCAGCTTGATACCCAAGAACACTGAAGCTTTCTTT
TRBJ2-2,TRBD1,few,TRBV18,CASSRGQGTGELFF,TGTGCCAGCTCACGCGGACAGGGGACCGGGGAGCTGTTTTTT
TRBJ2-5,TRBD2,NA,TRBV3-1,CASRLAGGQETQYF,TGTGCCAGCAGGCTAGCGGGAGGACAAGAGACCCAGTACTTC
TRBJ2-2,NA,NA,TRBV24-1,CATSALIGTGELFF,TGTGCCACCAGTGCCCTGATCGGGACAGGGGAGCTGTTTTTT
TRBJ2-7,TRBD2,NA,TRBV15,CATSRDRVAGGEQYF,TGTGCCACCAGCAGAGATCGGGTAGCGGGAGGGGAGCAGTACTTC
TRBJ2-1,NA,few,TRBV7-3,CASSSMVGGRNYNEQFF,TGTGCCAGCAGCTCCATGGTAGGGGGGAGAAACTACAATGAGCAGTTCTTC
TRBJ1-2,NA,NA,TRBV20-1,CSARDRRSDYGYTF,TGCAGTGCTAGAGATCGCAGGTCGGACTATGGCTACACCTTC
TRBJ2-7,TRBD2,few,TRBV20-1,CSARRSGRWGEQYF,TGCAGTGCTAGAAGGAGCGGGAGATGGGGCGAGCAGTACTTC
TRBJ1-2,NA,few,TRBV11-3,CASSANRTDNYGYTF,TGTGCCAGCAGCGCTAACAGGACCGATAACTATGGCTACACCTTC
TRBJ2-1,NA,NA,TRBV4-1,CASSQVRNNNEQFF,TGCGCCAGCAGCCAAGTTCGGAACAACAATGAGCAGTTCTTC
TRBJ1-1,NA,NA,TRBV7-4,CASSSRQHMNTEAFF,TGTGCCAGCAGTTCGAGACAGCATATGAACACTGAAGCTTTCTTT
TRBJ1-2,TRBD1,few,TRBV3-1,CASSHTGGDGYTF,TGTGCCAGCAGCCATACAGGGGGCGATGGCTACACCTTC
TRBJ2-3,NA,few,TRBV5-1,CASSLSHKGGTTDTQYF,TGCGCCAGCAGCTTATCCCACAAGGGGGGTACCACAGATACGCAGTATTTT
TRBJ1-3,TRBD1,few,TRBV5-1,CASSLDGDSGNTIYF,TGCGCCAGCAGCTTGGATGGGGACAGTGGAAACACCATATATTTT
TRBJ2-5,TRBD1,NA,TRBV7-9,CASRLQGARETQYF,TGTGCCAGCAGGCTACAGGGGGCGCGGGAGACCCAGTACTTC
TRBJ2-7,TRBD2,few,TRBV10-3,CAIRGLAESPEQYF,TGTGCCATCAGGGGACTAGCGGAGTCCCCCGAGCAGTACTTC
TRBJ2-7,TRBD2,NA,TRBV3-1,CASSQASGIGYEQYF,TGTGCCAGCAGCCAAGCCAGCGGGATAGGGTACGAGCAGTACTTC
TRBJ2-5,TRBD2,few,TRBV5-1,CASSPTSNQETQYF,TGCGCCAGCAGCCCGACTAGCAACCAAGAGACCCAGTACTTC
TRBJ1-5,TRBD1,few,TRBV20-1,CSAVRQGAGQPQHF,TGCAGTGCTGTAAGACAGGGGGCAGGGCAGCCCCAGCATTTT
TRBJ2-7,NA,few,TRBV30,CAWSPGGAYEQYF,TGTGCCTGGAGTCCGGGCGGAGCCTACGAGCAGTACTTC
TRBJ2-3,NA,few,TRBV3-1,CASSQPGARSQYF,TGTGCCAGCAGCCAACCTGGGGCCCGTTCACAGTATTTT
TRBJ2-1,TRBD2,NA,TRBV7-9,CATTGLAASYNEQFF,TGTGCCACCACGGGGCTAGCGGCCTCCTACAATGAGCAGTTCTTC
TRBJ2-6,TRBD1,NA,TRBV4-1,CASSLFGTGGTGANVLTF,TGCGCCAGCAGCCTATTCGGGACAGGGGGTACCGGGGCCAACGTCCTGACTTTC